This record covers a single T cell receptor beta chain. This entry belongs to a study of radiation and T cells in renal cell carcinoma. Assay used: immunoSEQ multiplex PCR; TCRdb lists only in-frame clones, some missing. The table records around 180,000 clones, about 87% of them present only once. Germline CDR1 is SGHTA and CDR2 is FQGNSA. V shed 2 bases and J shed 0 bases, with 9 bases lying between them. There are 15 residues in the CDR3. Time point specified: blood 4 weeks post-SBRT, at nephrectomy. Noted treatment: 15 Gy SBRT to primary tumor, nephrectomy 4 weeks later. The chain links TRBV7-2 to TRBJ2-3, with a weak D call TRBD2 (6 bases). The input for sequencing was blood, taken from a patient whose treatment included radiotherapy and nephrectomy. The TCR comes from a woman in her 50s with renal cell carcinoma. CDR3 nucleotides: TGTGCCAGCAGCTTATGGCGGGGTAGCACAGATACGCAGTATTTT. Translation gives CASSLWRGSTDTQYF. The variable domain in full, completed from reference TRBV7-2 and TRBJ2-3, reads GAGVSQSPSNKVTEKGKDVELRCDPISGHTALYWYRQSLGQGLEFLIYFQGNSAPDKSGLPSDRFSAERTGGSVSTLTIQRTQQEDSAVYLCASSLWRGSTDTQYFGPGTRLTVL.